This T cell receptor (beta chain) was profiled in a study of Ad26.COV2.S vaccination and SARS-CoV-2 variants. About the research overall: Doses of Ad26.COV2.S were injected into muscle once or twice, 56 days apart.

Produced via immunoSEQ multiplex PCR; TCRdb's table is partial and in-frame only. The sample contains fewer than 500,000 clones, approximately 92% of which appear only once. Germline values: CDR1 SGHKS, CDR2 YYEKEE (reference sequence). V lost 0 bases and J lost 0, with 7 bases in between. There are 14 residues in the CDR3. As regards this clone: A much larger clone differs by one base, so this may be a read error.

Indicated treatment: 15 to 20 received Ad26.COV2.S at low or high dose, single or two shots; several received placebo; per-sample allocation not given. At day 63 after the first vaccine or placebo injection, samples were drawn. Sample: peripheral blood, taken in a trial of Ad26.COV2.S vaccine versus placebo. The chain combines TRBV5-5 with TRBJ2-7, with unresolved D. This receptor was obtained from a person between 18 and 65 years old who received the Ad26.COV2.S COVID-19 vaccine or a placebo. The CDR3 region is CASSLDRASYEQYF. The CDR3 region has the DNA TGTGCCAGCAGCTTGGACCGGGCCTCCTACGAGCAGTACTTC.